This T cell receptor beta chain was found in a study of blood T cell repertoires in COVID-19. Turning to the study itself: Both acute and convalescent COVID-19 samples were obtained from the United States, Italy and Spain. Sources were T cells, B-cell-depleted T cells, or PBMCs; the material itself was cDNA or gDNA.

Original handling: By means of reference gene primer amplification, nucleated cell counts were estimated. Repertoires were generated with immunoSEQ multiplex PCR, while TCRdb's copy carries only in-frame clones and drops some. The D gene and trimming were derived from the DNA, and the V and J assignments and clone size from that table. The data contain 120,000 to 150,000 clones, roughly 89% of them singletons. This receptor was taken from a woman aged 40 to 49 with acute or convalescent COVID-19. The material sequenced was peripheral blood.

In DNA form, the CDR3 reads TGTGCCAGCCAGACAGGGACGAATGCTTTCTTT. Residues: CASQTGTNAFF. This chain links TRBV27 with TRBJ1-1; 7 bases fit TRBD1. The germline V gene has CDR1 MNHEY and CDR2 SMNVEV (reference sequence). The CDR3 is made up of 11 amino acids. V dropped 8 bases and J dropped 11; count of bases not matched to a gene: 8.